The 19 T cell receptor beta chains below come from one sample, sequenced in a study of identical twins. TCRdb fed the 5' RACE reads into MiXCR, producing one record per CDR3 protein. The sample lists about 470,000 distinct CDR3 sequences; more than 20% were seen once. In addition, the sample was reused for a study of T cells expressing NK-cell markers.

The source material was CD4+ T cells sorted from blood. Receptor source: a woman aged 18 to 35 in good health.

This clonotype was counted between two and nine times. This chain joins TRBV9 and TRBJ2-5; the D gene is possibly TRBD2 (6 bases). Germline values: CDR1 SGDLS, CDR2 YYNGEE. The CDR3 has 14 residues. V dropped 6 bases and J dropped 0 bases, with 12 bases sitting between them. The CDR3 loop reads CASTRDSYQETQYF. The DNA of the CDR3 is TGTGCCAGCACCCGGGACTCGTACCAAGAGACCCAGTACTTC.

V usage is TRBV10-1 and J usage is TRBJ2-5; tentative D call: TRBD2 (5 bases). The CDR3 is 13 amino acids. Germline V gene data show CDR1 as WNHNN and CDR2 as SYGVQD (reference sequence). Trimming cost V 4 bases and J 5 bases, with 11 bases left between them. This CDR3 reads CASSATRLETQYF. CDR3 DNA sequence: TGCGCCAGCAGTGCTACTAGGCTGGAGACCCAGTACTTC.

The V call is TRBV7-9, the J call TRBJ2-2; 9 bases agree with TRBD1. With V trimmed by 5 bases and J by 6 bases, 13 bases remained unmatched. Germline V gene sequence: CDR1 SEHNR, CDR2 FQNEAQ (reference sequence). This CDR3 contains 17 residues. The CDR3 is CASSPPNRGLVSGELFF. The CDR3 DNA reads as TGTGCCAGCAGCCCCCCTAACAGGGGGCTGGTGTCCGGGGAGCTGTTTTTT.

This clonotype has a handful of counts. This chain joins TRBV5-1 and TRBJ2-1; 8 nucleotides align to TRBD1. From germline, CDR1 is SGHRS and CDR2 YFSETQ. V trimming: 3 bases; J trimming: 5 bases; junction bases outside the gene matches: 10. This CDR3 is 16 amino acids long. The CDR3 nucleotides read TGCGCCAGCAGCTCCGGCCGGACAGGGTACAACAATGAGCAGTTCTTC. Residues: CASSSGRTGYNNEQFF.

Here the CDR3 DNA reads TGTGCCAGCAGGGGGGTCGGGGAGCTGTTTTTT. It yields the protein CASRGVGELFF. J is TRBJ2-2 and V is TRBV6-5; the D call may be TRBD1 or TRBD2 (5 bases each). Per the germline V gene, CDR1 is MNHEY and CDR2 is SVGAGI. The CDR3 is 11 residues long. V shed 6 bases and J shed 7 bases, with 6 bases lying between them.

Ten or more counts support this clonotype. The CDR3 loop reads CASSRDGVSGNTIYF. Here the CDR3 DNA reads TGTGCCAGCTCACGGGACGGGGTCTCTGGAAACACCATATATTTT. The V call is TRBV7-9, the J call TRBJ1-3, with D perhaps TRBD1 (5 bases). Germline loops: CDR1 SEHNR, CDR2 FQNEAQ (reference sequence). The CDR3 contains 15 residues. The V gene lost 8 bases and the J gene lost 0 bases, with 14 bases spanning the gap.

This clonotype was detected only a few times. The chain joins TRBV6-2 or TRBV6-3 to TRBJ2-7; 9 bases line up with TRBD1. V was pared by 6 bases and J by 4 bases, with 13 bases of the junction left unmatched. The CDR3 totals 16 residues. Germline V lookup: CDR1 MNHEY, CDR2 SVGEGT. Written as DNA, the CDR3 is TGTGCCAGCAGAACCCGGGACAGGGACAATCGGTACGAGCAGTACTTC. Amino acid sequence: CASRTRDRDNRYEQYF.

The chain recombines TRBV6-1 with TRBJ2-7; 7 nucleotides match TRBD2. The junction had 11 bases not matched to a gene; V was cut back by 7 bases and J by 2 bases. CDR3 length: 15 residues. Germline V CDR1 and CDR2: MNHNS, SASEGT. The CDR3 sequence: CASTDGASGTYEQYF. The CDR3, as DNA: TGTGCCAGCACCGACGGGGCTAGCGGCACCTACGAGCAGTACTTC.

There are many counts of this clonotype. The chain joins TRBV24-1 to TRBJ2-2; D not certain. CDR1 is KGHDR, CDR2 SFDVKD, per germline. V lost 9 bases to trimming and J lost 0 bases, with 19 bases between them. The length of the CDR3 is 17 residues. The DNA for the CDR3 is TGTGCCACCGCAGACGTAGGTGGGCGTTCGAACACCGGGGAGCTGTTTTTT. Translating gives CATADVGGRSNTGELFF.

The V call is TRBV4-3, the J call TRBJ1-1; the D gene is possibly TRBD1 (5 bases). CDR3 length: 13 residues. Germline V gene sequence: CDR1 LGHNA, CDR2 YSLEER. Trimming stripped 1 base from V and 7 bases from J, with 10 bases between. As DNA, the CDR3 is TGCGCCAGCAGCCAAGTGGGACGGCGTGAAGCTTTCTTT. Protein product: CASSQVGRREAFF.

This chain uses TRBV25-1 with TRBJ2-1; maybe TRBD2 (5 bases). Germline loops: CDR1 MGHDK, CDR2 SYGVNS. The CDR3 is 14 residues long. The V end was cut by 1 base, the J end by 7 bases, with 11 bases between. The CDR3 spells CASSESGLRNEQFF. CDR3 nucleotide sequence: TGTGCCAGCAGTGAATCGGGGTTGCGGAATGAGCAGTTCTTC. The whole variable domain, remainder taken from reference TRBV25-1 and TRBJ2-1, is EADIYQTPRYLVIGTGKKITLECSQTMGHDKMYWYQQDPGMELHLIHYSYGVNSTEKGDLSSESTVSRIRTEHFPLTLESARPSHTSQYLCASSESGLRNEQFFGPGTRLTVL.

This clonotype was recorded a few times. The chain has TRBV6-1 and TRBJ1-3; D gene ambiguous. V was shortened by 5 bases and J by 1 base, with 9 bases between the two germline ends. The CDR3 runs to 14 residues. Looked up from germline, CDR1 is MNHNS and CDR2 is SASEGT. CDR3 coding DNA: TGTGCCAGCAGTCGTCACGGGTCTGGAAACACCATATATTTT. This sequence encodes CASSRHGSGNTIYF.

CDR3 protein: CASSQVGQSSYNEQFF. CDR3 in DNA: TGTGCCAGCAGTCAGGTGGGACAGAGCTCCTACAATGAGCAGTTCTTC. This sequence joins TRBV27 and TRBJ2-1; 7 bases are a match to TRBD1. Per the germline V gene, CDR1 is MNHEY and CDR2 is SMNVEV (reference sequence). The CDR3 runs 16 residues. V dropped 5 bases and J dropped 0; count of bases not matched to a gene: 7.

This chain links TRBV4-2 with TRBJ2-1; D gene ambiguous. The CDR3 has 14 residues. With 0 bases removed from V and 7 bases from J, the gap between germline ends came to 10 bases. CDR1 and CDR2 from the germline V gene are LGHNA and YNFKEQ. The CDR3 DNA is TGTGCCAGCAGCCAAGATTCGAAGGGAAATGAGCAGTTCTTC. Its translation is CASSQDSKGNEQFF.

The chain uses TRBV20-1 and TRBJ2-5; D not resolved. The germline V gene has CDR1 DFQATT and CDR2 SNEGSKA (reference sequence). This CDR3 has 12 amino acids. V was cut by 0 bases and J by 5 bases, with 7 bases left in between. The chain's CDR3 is CSARDRAETQYF. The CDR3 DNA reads TGCAGTGCTAGAGATCGGGCCGAGACCCAGTACTTC.

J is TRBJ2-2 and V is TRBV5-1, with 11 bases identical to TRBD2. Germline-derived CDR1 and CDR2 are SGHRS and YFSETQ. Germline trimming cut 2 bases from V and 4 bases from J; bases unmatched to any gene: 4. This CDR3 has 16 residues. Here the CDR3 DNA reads TGCGCCAGCAGCTTCCCTAGCGGGGGGCCCACCGGGGAGCTGTTTTTT. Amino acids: CASSFPSGGPTGELFF. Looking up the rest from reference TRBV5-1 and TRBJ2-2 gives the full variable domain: KAGVTQTPRYLIKTRGQQVTLSCSPISGHRSVSWYQQTPGQGLQFLFEYFSETQRNKGNFPGRFSGRQFSNSRSEMNVSTLELGDSALYLCASSFPSGGPTGELFFGEGSRLTVL.

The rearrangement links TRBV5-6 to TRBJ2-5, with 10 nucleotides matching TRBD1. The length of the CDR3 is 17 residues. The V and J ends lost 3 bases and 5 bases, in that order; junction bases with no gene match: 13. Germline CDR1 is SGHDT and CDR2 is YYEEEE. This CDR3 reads CASSSIQGQGTGETQYF. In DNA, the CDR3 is TGTGCCAGCAGCTCCATCCAGGGACAGGGGACGGGGGAGACCCAGTACTTC.

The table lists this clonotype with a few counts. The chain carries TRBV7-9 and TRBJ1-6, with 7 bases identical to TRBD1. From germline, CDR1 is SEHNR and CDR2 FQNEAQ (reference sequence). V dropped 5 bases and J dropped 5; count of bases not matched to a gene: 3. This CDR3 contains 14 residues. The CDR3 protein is CASSIQGHNSPLHF. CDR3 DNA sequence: TGTGCCAGCAGCATACAGGGGCATAATTCACCCCTCCACTTT.

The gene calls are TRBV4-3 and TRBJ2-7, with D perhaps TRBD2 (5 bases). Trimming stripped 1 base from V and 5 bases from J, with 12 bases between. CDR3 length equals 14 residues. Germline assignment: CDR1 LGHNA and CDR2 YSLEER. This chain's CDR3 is CASSQGTLAHEQYF. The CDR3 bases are TGCGCCAGCAGCCAAGGGACGCTAGCCCACGAGCAGTACTTC.